One and the same sample provided the 30 T cell receptor beta chains below, sequenced in a study of T-cell reconstitution after alpha-beta-depleted transplantation in children. It was with unique molecular identifiers that the TCRbeta library was prepared. One entry per CDR3 protein results from TCRdb running MiXCR on the PCR reads. Of about 610,000 distinct CDR3 sequences listed, 8% to 11% are singletons. The specimen was PBMCs from the stem cell graft donor, collected from the stem cell graft. These receptors originate from a human donor who donated a stem cell graft to a child with acute myeloid leukemia.

The chain has TRBV5-5 and TRBJ2-4; no reliable D call. Trimming took off 2 bases at V and 9 bases at J, with 9 bases between the two ends. Germline V gene sequence: CDR1 SGHKS, CDR2 YYEKEE (reference sequence). The CDR3 spans 12 residues. The CDR3: CASSFQEGIQYF. CDR3 nucleotides: TGTGCCAGCAGCTTCCAGGAAGGCATTCAGTACTTC.

This clonotype has at least ten counts. The V and J genes are TRBV20-1 and TRBJ2-3, with unresolved D. The CDR3 extends over 12 amino acids. The V gene lost 6 bases and the J gene lost 3 bases, with 10 bases spanning the gap. Germline V CDR1 and CDR2: DFQATT, SNEGSKA (reference sequence). CDR3 region: CSARSRTDTQYF. CDR3 bases: TGCAGTGCCCGGAGCAGGACAGATACGCAGTATTTT.

This clonotype showed up many times. The gene calls are TRBV6-2 or TRBV6-3 and TRBJ2-1; D is uncertain. The CDR3 loop spans 13 amino acids. V lost 0 bases and J lost 9, with 9 bases in between. The V gene's germline CDR1 is MNHEY and CDR2 SVGEGT. As DNA, the CDR3 is TGTGCCAGCAGTTACTCGGTCTTACCTGAGCAGTTCTTC. Protein: CASSYSVLPEQFF.

This clonotype was observed at least ten times. The rearrangement joins TRBV24-1 to TRBJ2-1; 8 bases agree with TRBD1. The V and J ends lost 7 bases and 6 bases, in that order; junction bases with no gene match: 4. Germline assignment: CDR1 KGHDR and CDR2 SFDVKD. The CDR3 is made up of 13 amino acids. In DNA, the CDR3 is TGTGCCACCAGAGGGACAGGCCTCAATGAGCAGTTCTTC. It encodes CATRGTGLNEQFF.

The chain combines TRBV6-5 with TRBJ1-4; D not certain. The CDR3 consists of 14 residues. V was trimmed by 4 bases and J by 5 bases, leaving 11 bases between them. Germline loops: CDR1 MNHEY, CDR2 SVGAGI. The DNA for the CDR3 is TGTGCCAGCAGTTCAACATGGAGGAATGAAAAACTGTTTTTT. Protein product: CASSSTWRNEKLFF.

This clonotype was seen at least ten times. This chain joins TRBV28 and TRBJ2-7, with D hard to call. The CDR3 spans 13 residues. Trimming left V 4 bases short and J 3 bases short, with 10 bases between. CDR1 and CDR2 from the germline V gene are MDHEN and SYDVKM. The CDR3 protein is CASSSNLIYEQYF. In nucleotides, the CDR3 is TGTGCCAGCAGTTCGAACTTGATCTACGAGCAGTACTTC.

The chain has TRBV7-2 and TRBJ2-1, with D uncertain. The length of the CDR3 is 15 residues. V was cut by 1 base and J by 2 bases, with 9 bases left in between. Germline CDR1 reads SGHTA; CDR2 reads FQGNSA. Here the CDR3 DNA reads TGTGCCAGCAGCTTAGACTCCGGAACCTACAATGAGCAGTTCTTC. This sequence encodes CASSLDSGTYNEQFF.

This clonotype has only a few counts. The chain joins TRBV7-2 to TRBJ1-6, with unresolved D. The CDR3 has 16 residues. Trimming took off 3 bases at V and 0 bases at J, with 9 bases between the two ends. Germline values: CDR1 SGHTA, CDR2 FQGNSA. CDR3 DNA: TGTGCCAGCAGCTTTGGGAGGAGCTCCTATAATTCACCCCTCCACTTT. This translates into CASSFGRSSYNSPLHF.

This chain links TRBV29-1 with TRBJ2-7; D may be TRBD1 (5 bases). The CDR3 runs 12 residues. Trimming cost V 4 bases and J 2 bases, with 9 bases left between them. Germline V lookup: CDR1 SQVTM, CDR2 ANQGSEA. Written as DNA, the CDR3 is TGCAGCGTTGGCGACAGAACCTACGAGCAGTACTTC. Translating gives CSVGDRTYEQYF.

Many counts were recorded for this clonotype. The CDR3 loop is CSARGGGTNTGELFF. CDR3 bases: TGCAGTGCTAGAGGTGGAGGAACGAACACCGGGGAGCTGTTTTTT. The chain employs TRBV20-1 and TRBJ2-2; the D gene is possibly TRBD2 (5 bases). CDR3 length: 15 residues. V was pared by 1 base and J by 0 bases, with 9 bases between. The V gene's germline CDR1 is DFQATT and CDR2 SNEGSKA (reference sequence).

This clonotype was observed a few times. The CDR3 is CASSSAGGGQSPKSYGYTF. The CDR3 bases are TGTGCCAGCAGTTCGGCGGGGGGTGGCCAGAGTCCCAAATCCTATGGCTACACCTTC. This chain joins TRBV3-1 and TRBJ1-2; TRBD1 might be the D (5 bases). The germline V gene encodes CDR1 LGHDT and CDR2 YNNKEL (reference sequence). V was cut by 6 bases and J by 4 bases, with 30 bases left in between. The CDR3 extends over 19 amino acids.

At least ten counts were recorded for this clonotype. The V gene is TRBV6-2 or TRBV6-3, the J gene TRBJ2-7; D gene uncertain. Per germline, CDR1 MNHEY and CDR2 SVGEGT. V was clipped by 4 bases and J by 2 bases, with 9 bases between them. The CDR3 runs to 13 residues. The CDR3 sequence is CASSFSVTYEQYF. In DNA form, the CDR3 reads TGTGCCAGCAGTTTCTCGGTAACCTACGAGCAGTACTTC.

This chain uses TRBV3-1 with TRBJ2-1, with 10 bases fitting TRBD2. The CDR3 has 17 residues. The V gene's germline CDR1 is LGHDT and CDR2 YNNKEL (reference sequence). With 0 bases clipped from V and 5 bases from J, the junction kept 7 bases outside the gene matches. The CDR3, as DNA: TGTGCCAGCAGCCAAGATCCTCCCGGGACTAGCGACAATGAGCAGTTCTTC. Its protein product is CASSQDPPGTSDNEQFF.

In this sample, this clonotype turned up many times. The chain is built from TRBV6-1 and TRBJ2-5; D gene uncertain. V was pared by 9 bases and J by 1 base, with 12 bases between. Germline V gene sequence: CDR1 MNHNS, CDR2 SASEGT. The CDR3 spans 13 residues. CDR3 sequence (DNA): TGTGCCAGTTCGCCCCAGCCCCAAGAGACCCAGTACTTC. Residues: CASSPQPQETQYF.

The rearrangement joins TRBV20-1 to TRBJ2-5, with TRBD2 matching 7 bases. This CDR3 is 16 amino acids long. The trim removed 5 bases at V and 2 bases at J, leaving 14 bases unmatched. From germline, CDR1 is DFQATT and CDR2 SNEGSKA (reference sequence). CDR3 region: CSAPRRASGVQETQYF. Written as DNA, the CDR3 is TGCAGTGCTCCCCGGAGAGCTAGCGGAGTTCAAGAGACCCAGTACTTC.

The chain employs TRBV6-5 and TRBJ2-5, with TRBD1 matching 9 bases. The junction had 7 bases not matched to a gene; V was cut back by 4 bases and J by 4 bases. From germline, CDR1 is MNHEY and CDR2 SVGAGI. This CDR3 has 15 amino acids. The DNA for the CDR3 is TGTGCCAGCAGTTCGGGACAGGGAATTTTAGAGACCCAGTACTTC. It translates to CASSSGQGILETQYF.

This clonotype was detected a few times. The V call is TRBV27, the J call TRBJ1-1; D may be TRBD1 (5 bases). V was trimmed by 2 bases and J by 8 bases, leaving 15 bases between them. Germline V CDR1 and CDR2: MNHEY, SMNVEV (reference sequence). This CDR3 is built from 14 residues. The CDR3 is CASSLGGGREEAFF. Here the CDR3 DNA reads TGTGCCAGCAGTTTAGGGGGTGGCAGGGAGGAAGCTTTCTTT.

This clonotype occurred a few times. The V gene is TRBV19, the J gene TRBJ2-1; 8 nucleotides line up with TRBD1. Per germline, CDR1 LNHDA and CDR2 SQIVND (reference sequence). There are 13 residues in the CDR3. The V gene end was trimmed by 7 bases and the J gene end by 7 bases; junction bases not matched to a gene: 6. CDR3 DNA: TGTGCCAGTACGACCGACAGGGGAAATGAGCAGTTCTTC. It encodes CASTTDRGNEQFF.

This clonotype turned up a few times. The CDR3 DNA reads TGCAGTGCTAGAGAGGGTCTTATAGCTGGGGCCAACGTCCTGACTTTC. As protein: CSAREGLIAGANVLTF. This chain connects TRBV20-1 to TRBJ2-6, with D hard to call. The germline V and J ends were trimmed by 0 bases and 2 bases, with 11 bases remaining between them. In germline, CDR1 is DFQATT, CDR2 SNEGSKA (reference sequence). The CDR3 totals 16 residues.

This clonotype has just a few counts. The chain has TRBV24-1 and TRBJ2-3, with D maybe TRBD2 (6 bases). This CDR3 has 14 amino acids. The V gene's germline CDR1 is KGHDR and CDR2 SFDVKD. Trimming shortened V by 7 bases and J by 2 bases, and 12 bases separated the two germline ends. CDR3 protein: CATRGTSTTDTQYF. The CDR3 DNA is TGTGCCACCAGGGGGACTTCTACCACAGATACGCAGTATTTT.

This chain connects TRBV12-3 or TRBV12-4 to TRBJ1-5; TRBD1 matches 9 bases. The CDR3 contains 16 residues. V lost 6 bases and J lost 1; bases outside the gene matches: 7. The CDR3 DNA sequence: TGTGCCAGCAGGCGCTCTGGGACAGGGAGCAATCAGCCCCAGCATTTT. It yields the protein CASRRSGTGSNQPQHF.

This clonotype was detected a few times. Possible read error: a much larger clone is one base away. The chain joins TRBV7-2 to TRBJ2-3; 10 nucleotides align to TRBD2. Germline V gene lookup returns CDR1 SGHTA and CDR2 FQGNSA. V was clipped by 6 bases and J by 4 bases; unmatched bases: 4. This CDR3 spans 14 amino acids. CDR3 in DNA: TGTGCCAGCAGGGCCGGGACTAGCGCAGATACGCAGTATTTT. It is translated as CASRAGTSADTQYF.

J is TRBJ2-1 and V is TRBV6-1; D might be TRBD2 (6 bases). The V gene lost 5 bases and the J gene lost 2 bases, with 16 bases spanning the gap. The V gene's germline CDR1 is MNHNS and CDR2 SASEGT. This CDR3 region has 16 residues. Written as DNA, the CDR3 is TGTGCCAGCAGTAAAGAAGGGACTGGCCCCTACAATGAGCAGTTCTTC. It translates to CASSKEGTGPYNEQFF.

J is TRBJ2-1 and V is TRBV6-2 or TRBV6-3; 8 bases are a match to TRBD1. Germline V CDR1 and CDR2: MNHEY, SVGEGT. V was clipped by 6 bases and J by 10 bases; unmatched bases: 8. This CDR3 is built from 13 residues. The CDR3 protein is CASSLRGRGEQFF. The DNA for the CDR3 is TGTGCCAGCAGCCTCAGGGGGCGTGGGGAGCAGTTCTTC.

The chain joins TRBV5-5 to TRBJ2-2, with TRBD1 matching over 9 bases. The germline V gene has CDR1 SGHKS and CDR2 YYEKEE (reference sequence). Losses at the gene ends were 9 bases for V and 1 base for J; bases not matched to a gene: 7. The CDR3 has 15 residues. Here the CDR3 DNA reads TGTGCCACCAATGGACAGGGGCTGAACACCGGGGAGCTGTTTTTT. Translating it yields CATNGQGLNTGELFF.

This chain connects TRBV2 to TRBJ2-7; D not certain. Looked up from germline, CDR1 is SNHLY and CDR2 is FYNNEI. V lost 5 bases and J lost 3, with 5 bases in between. The CDR3 runs 11 residues. The CDR3 spells CASSKIYEQYF. The CDR3 coding sequence is TGTGCCAGCAGTAAGATCTACGAGCAGTACTTC.

This chain uses TRBV21-1 with TRBJ2-5; the table assigns TRBD1, which was not confirmed against the DNA. TRBV21-1 is termed a pseudogene. The CDR3 covers 16 residues. The CDR3 loop is CASSKEVRVRQETQYF. For the CDR3, the DNA is TGTGCCAGCAGCAAAGAAGTCAGGGTACGCCAAGAGACCCAGTACTTC.

This clonotype was seen ten or more times. The gene calls are TRBV6-5 and TRBJ1-3; D ambiguous. CDR1 and CDR2 (germline): MNHEY, SVGAGI. V was cut by 0 bases and J by 0 bases, with 9 bases left in between. The CDR3 spans 16 residues. CDR3: CASSYSPKFSGNTIYF. DNA for the CDR3: TGTGCCAGCAGTTACTCTCCCAAATTCTCTGGAAACACCATATATTTT.

V gene TRBV29-1 combines with J gene TRBJ2-5; 9 bases line up with TRBD1. The CDR3 runs to 15 residues. Germline V lookup: CDR1 SQVTM, CDR2 ANQGSEA. The V and J ends lost 1 base and 7 bases, in that order; junction bases with no gene match: 10. CDR3 coding DNA: TGCAGCGTTGAAGGGACAGACAGGGGGAGGTGGACCCAGTACTTC. Amino acid sequence: CSVEGTDRGRWTQYF.

This clonotype appeared many times. The V gene is TRBV7-9, the J gene TRBJ1-4, with D possibly TRBD1 on 5 matching bases. V was clipped by 1 base and J by 9 bases, with 15 bases between them. CDR1 and CDR2 (germline): SEHNR, FQNEAQ (reference sequence). The CDR3 spans 15 residues. The CDR3: CASSLGDGTVKKLFF. The CDR3 DNA follows: TGTGCCAGCAGCTTAGGGGACGGAACGGTGAAAAAACTGTTTTTT.